These 9 T cell receptor beta chains were all obtained from the same sample, sequenced in a study of T cell repertoires in cytomegalovirus infection. TCRdb fed the reads into MiXCR, producing one record per CDR3 protein. The sample contains about 530,000 distinct CDR3 sequences, approximately 26% of which appear only once. The sequenced sample consisted of PBMCs. All receptors derive from a human donor in good health (CMV status not recorded). Some clones in this sample may be carry-over from other donors' samples.

V is TRBV3-1 and J is TRBJ2-1; 12 bases line up with TRBD2. The CDR3 is 17 amino acids. Germline loops: CDR1 LGHDT, CDR2 YNNKEL (reference sequence). Germline trimming cut 3 bases from V and 8 bases from J; bases unmatched to any gene: 11. CDR3 sequence reads: CASSQSTSGRLWYEQFF. CDR3 coding DNA: TGTGCCAGCAGCCAGTCTACTAGCGGGAGGTTGTGGTATGAGCAGTTCTTC.

The chain combines TRBV14 with TRBJ2-2; TRBD1 matches 9 bases. The germline V gene encodes CDR1 SGHDN and CDR2 FVKESK. CDR3 length: 17 amino acids. The trim removed 3 bases at V and 3 bases at J, leaving 8 bases unmatched. The CDR3 protein is CASSQRVGTGYTGELFF. CDR3 nucleotides: TGTGCCAGCAGCCAGAGGGTCGGGACAGGGTACACCGGGGAGCTGTTTTTT.

This clonotype was seen repeatedly, ten times or more. CDR3 DNA: TGTGCCAGCAGTTTGTCGGGGAGGCCCTACAATGAGCAGTTCTTC. Protein sequence: CASSLSGRPYNEQFF. V is TRBV28 and J is TRBJ2-1; perhaps TRBD2 as D (6 bases). V was trimmed by 3 bases and J by 2 bases, leaving 11 bases between them. The CDR3 is made up of 15 amino acids. Germline CDR1 and CDR2: MDHEN and SYDVKM.

This clonotype appeared many times. The gene calls are TRBV7-8 and TRBJ1-2; 7 nucleotides agree with TRBD1. Looked up from germline, CDR1 is SGHVS and CDR2 is FQNEAQ. Trimming cost V 0 bases and J 5 bases; bases outside gene matches: 9. The CDR3 has 16 residues. The CDR3 here is CASSLAGGPGGYGYTF. The CDR3 DNA is TGTGCCAGCAGCTTAGCAGGGGGTCCAGGGGGGTATGGCTACACCTTC. Complete variable domain (other parts from reference TRBV7-8 and TRBJ1-2): GAGVSQSPRYKVAKRGQDVALRCDPISGHVSLFWYQQALGQGPEFLTYFQNEAQLDKSGLPSDRFFAERPEGSVSTLKIQRTQQEDSAVYLCASSLAGGPGGYGYTFGSGTRLTVV.

V gene TRBV6-1 combines with J gene TRBJ2-7, with D uncertain. CDR1 MNHNS and CDR2 SASEGT come from the germline V gene. Trimming removed 0 bases at V and 6 bases at J, with 6 bases between. The CDR3 spans 12 residues. This CDR3 reads CASSEAWAEQYV. CDR3 nucleotides: TGTGCCAGCAGTGAAGCATGGGCCGAGCAGTACGTC.

At least ten counts were recorded for this clonotype. The rearrangement joins TRBV6-2 or TRBV6-3 to TRBJ2-2, with 8 nucleotides matching TRBD2. V gave up 4 bases and J gave up 4 bases; unmatched junction bases: 5. This CDR3 is 15 amino acids long. Germline CDR1 MNHEY, CDR2 SVGEGT. The DNA for the CDR3 is TGTGCCAGCAGTTTGTTAGCGGGAAGCACCGGGGAGCTGTTTTTT. Residues: CASSLLAGSTGELFF.

This rearrangement joins TRBV5-8 to TRBJ2-1; the D gene is possibly TRBD2 (6 bases). CDR3 length: 15 residues. CDR1 and CDR2 (germline): SGHTS, YDEGEE. Trimming stripped 4 bases from V and 1 base from J, with 12 bases between. The DNA of the CDR3 is TGTGCCAGCAGCCTGGGACTCCCATCCTACAATGAGCAGTTCTTC. This sequence encodes CASSLGLPSYNEQFF.

The chain is built from TRBV5-6 and TRBJ2-1; either TRBD1 or TRBD2 may supply D (5 bases each). V was shortened by 4 bases and J by 0 bases, with 14 bases between the two germline ends. The CDR3 covers 16 residues. Germline V gene data show CDR1 as SGHDT and CDR2 as YYEEEE. CDR3 sequence: CASSGWDGSSYNEQFF. The CDR3 DNA sequence: TGTGCCAGCAGCGGCTGGGACGGCTCCTCCTACAATGAGCAGTTCTTC.

The chain carries TRBV6-2 or TRBV6-3 and TRBJ2-7; TRBD2 matches at 8 bases. V shed 6 bases and J 2 bases; nucleotides not matched to a gene: 12. CDR3 length: 16 residues. The germline gives CDR1 MNHEY, CDR2 SVGEGT. The CDR3 DNA reads as TGTGCCAGCAGCCTCAATCCCGGGAGGGCGACCTACGAGCAGTACTTC. Its protein product is CASSLNPGRATYEQYF.